These 4 T cell receptor beta chains share one sample of origin, sequenced in a study of shared clonotypes between healthy human individuals. Libraries were prepared by immunoSEQ multiplex PCR; TCRdb keeps only in-frame clonotypes and omits some of them. The table includes millions of clones, 90% to 95% detected once. Input material: naive CD4+ T cells sorted from blood. Indicated subset: CD45RA+ positively selected. The receptors shown here come from a man between 18 and 35 years old in good health.

The rearrangement links TRBV20-1 to TRBJ1-2; D not certain. V lost 4 bases and J 5 bases, leaving 8 bases between the germline ends. Germline loops: CDR1 DFQATT, CDR2 SNEGSKA (reference sequence). The CDR3 contains 11 residues. The CDR3 DNA reads as TGCAGTGCTACGGGAATTTATGGCTACACCTTC. It encodes CSATGIYGYTF.

The rearrangement joins TRBV6-1 to TRBJ2-5, with 7 nucleotides matching TRBD1. Looked up from germline, CDR1 is MNHNS and CDR2 is SASEGT. CDR3 size: 14 residues. Trimming at V came to 7 bases and at J to 5 bases, leaving 10 bases not matched to a gene. The CDR3: CASNPQGTGETQYF. The CDR3 nucleotides read TGTGCCAGCAATCCACAGGGGACGGGGGAGACCCAGTACTTC.

The chain couples TRBV2 to TRBJ2-7; the match to TRBD1 covers 12 bases. Trimming took 6 bases from V and 7 from J; bases not matched to a gene: 10. The CDR3 loop spans 15 amino acids. CDR1 is SNHLY, CDR2 FYNNEI, per germline. CDR3 nucleotide sequence: TGTGCCAGCAGGCCCACGGGACAGGGGGCGGGGGAGCAGTACTTC. Translated: CASRPTGQGAGEQYF.

This chain uses TRBV5-1 with TRBJ1-3; a possible D gene is TRBD1 (5 bases). The CDR3 is made up of 16 amino acids. Germline V gene sequence: CDR1 SGHRS, CDR2 YFSETQ. The ends were cut back, 3 bases at V and 4 bases at J, with 17 bases in the middle. CDR3 in DNA: TGCGCCAGCAGCTACTCCGGGTCTCGGGGGGGAAACACCATATATTTT. Protein product: CASSYSGSRGGNTIYF.